A few counts support the clone carrying this TCR beta chain. One entry per CDR3 protein results from TCRdb running MiXCR on the 5' RACE reads. Of 55,000 to 75,000 distinct CDR3 sequences listed, around 13% are singletons. This sample was taken from a study of early T cells in non-severe SARS-CoV-2 infection. As for the study in general: Sequencing of unsorted whole blood was done on bulk RNA, leaving chains unpaired.

Germline values: CDR1 MDHEN, CDR2 SYDVKM. V was cut by 6 bases and J by 0 bases, with 7 bases left in between. This CDR3 contains 13 residues. The receptor comes from an adult who was a healthcare worker with PCR-confirmed SARS-CoV-2 infection or an uninfected control (not recorded which). Sequenced: whole blood. The chain links TRBV28 to TRBJ2-3; D is ambiguous. This chain's CDR3 is CASSTISTDTQYF. The DNA for the CDR3 is TGTGCCAGCAGCACAATTAGCACAGATACGCAGTATTTT.